The source of this T cell receptor beta chain is a study of blood T cell repertoires in COVID-19. About the study: The United States, Italy and Spain supplied acute and convalescent COVID-19 samples.

The authors' processing: Estimated nucleated cell counts came from reference gene primer amplification. Here immunoSEQ multiplex PCR was the method, and the copy in TCRdb shows in-frame clones only, minus some. The V and J calls and clone size come from that table; D and trimming were worked out from the DNA. In the table there are about 230,000 clones, around 85% of which are singletons. This CDR3 has 19 residues. Unmatched junction bases numbered 8, after V lost 2 bases and J lost 0 bases. The germline gives CDR1 SEHNR, CDR2 FQNEAQ (reference sequence). The receptor comes from a woman between 45 and 60 years old in a cohort exposed to, infected with or recovered from COVID-19 (not recorded which). The rearrangement uses TRBV7-9 and TRBJ2-2, with 11 bases lining up with TRBD2. The sequenced material came from PBMCs or T cells enriched from blood (not recorded which). Written as DNA, the CDR3 is TGTGCCAGCAGCTTATACCCTAGCGGGGGGCCCGCGAACACCGGGGAGCTGTTTTTT. It specifies CASSLYPSGGPANTGELFF.